Listed here are 23 T cell receptor beta chains from one sample, sequenced in a study of monozygotic twins with inflammatory bowel disease. Each CDR3 protein gets one entry in TCRdb, which reprocessed the 5' RACE reads and gives no DNA. The sample has 400,000 to 500,000 distinct CDR3 sequences; the top ten hold 2% to 3%. The sequenced sample was blood. The receptors stem from a human donor with ulcerative colitis or Crohn's disease, or a healthy co-twin of an affected twin (not recorded which).

The V gene is TRBV25-1, the J gene TRBJ2-7; with no DNA, the TCRdb D assignment of TRBD1 cannot be verified. The CDR3 has 12 residues. The germline gives CDR1 MGHDK, CDR2 SYGVNS. The CDR3 sequence: CASSWAPGGQYF.

V and J are TRBV15 and TRBJ2-7. Germline lookup yields CDR1 LNHNV and CDR2 YYDKDF (reference sequence). The CDR3 extends over 15 amino acids. The chain's CDR3 is CATSRERQVPYEQYF.

This chain joins TRBV9 and TRBJ1-1; TCRdb names TRBD1, which stays unverified in the absence of DNA. The CDR3 consists of 17 residues. CDR1 is SGDLS and CDR2 is YYNGEE in the germline V gene. The CDR3 sequence is CASSAHGGPGAVTEAFF.

The chain has TRBV25-1 and TRBJ1-2. The CDR3 is 12 amino acids. In germline, CDR1 is MGHDK, CDR2 SYGVNS. CDR3 loop: CASSKTLYGYTF.

This sequence joins TRBV18 and TRBJ1-2; TCRdb's D gene call, TRBD1, goes unchecked for lack of DNA. Looked up from germline, CDR1 is KGHSH and CDR2 is LQKENI. The CDR3 extends over 13 amino acids. Here the CDR3 reads CASSGTVVYGYTF.

V gene TRBV7-2 combines with J gene TRBJ2-7; TCRdb's D gene call, TRBD1, goes unchecked for lack of DNA. Germline V gives CDR1 SGHTA, CDR2 FQGNSA. CDR3 size: 16 residues. The CDR3 loop is CASSSTSGQGASKQYF.

The chain links TRBV10-3 to TRBJ2-7; TCRdb reports TRBD1, a call that lacks DNA to check it against. This CDR3 has 15 residues. In germline, CDR1 is ENHRY, CDR2 SYGVKD. CDR3 amino acids: CAISGVGTDGGEQYF.

This chain connects TRBV20-1 to TRBJ2-5; checking the TCRdb D call of TRBD2 is not possible without DNA. The CDR3 is 14 amino acids. The germline gives CDR1 DFQATT, CDR2 SNEGSKA (reference sequence). The CDR3 reads CSARPGLYQETQYF.

The chain recombines TRBV5-4 with TRBJ2-5; TCRdb outputs TRBD1, but without DNA this stays unchecked. CDR1 SGHNT and CDR2 YYREEE come from the germline V gene (reference sequence). The CDR3 spans 16 residues. CDR3 amino acids: CASSLGPDRGPETQYF.

The chain couples TRBV15 to TRBJ2-2; TCRdb outputs TRBD1, but without DNA this stays unchecked. Germline V CDR1 and CDR2: LNHNV, YYDKDF (reference sequence). This CDR3 comprises 14 residues. CDR3 region: CATSVTGTTGELFF.

This chain uses TRBV7-9 with TRBJ2-3; the TCRdb call, TRBD2, lacks DNA for checking. This CDR3 has 16 amino acids. Germline V lookup: CDR1 SEHNR, CDR2 FQNEAQ (reference sequence). The CDR3 region is CASSRSLAGNLDTQYF.

The rearrangement uses TRBV7-6 and TRBJ2-3; without DNA, the TCRdb call of TRBD1 cannot be checked. There are 22 residues in the CDR3. CDR1 and CDR2 (germline): SGHVS, FNYEAQ. CDR3 sequence: CASSLRSNRGRAQIRMPDTQYF.

The genes are TRBV7-2 and TRBJ1-2. This CDR3 region has 14 residues. CDR1 is SGHTA, CDR2 FQGNSA, per germline. The CDR3 loop reads CASSLEVSFYGYTF.

The chain combines TRBV5-5 with TRBJ1-2. This CDR3 is 16 amino acids long. CDR1 SGHKS and CDR2 YYEKEE come from the germline V gene (reference sequence). The CDR3 loop reads CASSQRAPTEDYGYTF.

The chain is built from TRBV7-2 and TRBJ1-6. Germline CDR1 is SGHTA and CDR2 is FQGNSA. The CDR3 loop spans 14 amino acids. The CDR3 is CASSFDTHNSPLHF. The whole variable domain, filled in from reference TRBV7-2 and TRBJ1-6, reads GAGVSQSPSNKVTEKGKDVELRCDPISGHTALYWYRQSLGQGLEFLIYFQGNSAPDKSGLPSDRFSAERTGGSVSTLTIQRTQQEDSAVYLCASSFDTHNSPLHFGNGTRLTVT.

The chain links TRBV5-1 to TRBJ2-5; TCRdb gives TRBD1 as the D gene, but with no DNA this cannot be confirmed. The CDR3 is made up of 15 amino acids. Germline V gene lookup returns CDR1 SGHRS and CDR2 YFSETQ. This chain's CDR3 is CASSWVGGGQETQYF.

The V and J genes are TRBV7-9 and TRBJ1-2; TCRdb reports TRBD1, a call that lacks DNA to check it against. The CDR3 has 13 amino acids. Germline V gene sequence: CDR1 SEHNR, CDR2 FQNEAQ (reference sequence). This CDR3 is CASSGGQAGGYTF.

V is TRBV6-2 or TRBV6-3 and J is TRBJ1-5; the D call of TRBD1 rests on TCRdb alone, since no DNA is present to check it. This CDR3 comprises 13 residues. Germline V CDR1 and CDR2: MNHEY, SVGEGT. CDR3 loop: CASSPGTGRPQHF.

The chain employs TRBV5-1 and TRBJ1-3. The CDR3 runs 16 residues. The germline gives CDR1 SGHRS, CDR2 YFSETQ. CDR3 protein: CASSLESSVTGNTIYF.

The V gene is TRBV4-1, the J gene TRBJ2-3; TCRdb designates TRBD1, a call that cannot be tested without DNA. CDR3 length: 16 amino acids. Germline lookup yields CDR1 MGHRA and CDR2 YSYEKL. The CDR3 protein is CASSQEASGLTDTQYF.

The chain joins TRBV10-3 to TRBJ2-2; no DNA is available, so the TRBD2 call from TCRdb remains unchecked. The germline CDR1 and CDR2 sequences are ENHRY and SYGVKD. This CDR3 region has 17 residues. CDR3 sequence: CAIRGMAGGPNTGELFF.

The CDR3 here is CASRQGSHYGYTF. The chain joins TRBV10-2 to TRBJ1-2; with no DNA, the TCRdb D assignment of TRBD1 cannot be verified. The CDR3 loop spans 13 amino acids. Germline lookup yields CDR1 WSHSY and CDR2 SAAADI.

V gene TRBV11-2 combines with J gene TRBJ1-1. Germline V lookup: CDR1 SGHAT, CDR2 FQNNGV. The CDR3 extends over 12 amino acids. CDR3 residues: CASSNRGTEAFF. The full variable domain, its missing parts supplied by reference TRBV11-2 and TRBJ1-1, is EAGVAQSPRYKIIEKRQSVAFWCNPISGHATLYWYQQILGQGPKLLIQFQNNGVVDDSQLPKDRFSAERLKGVDSTLKIQPAKLEDSAVYLCASSNRGTEAFFGQGTRLTVV.